This T cell receptor (beta chain) was sequenced in a study of cytomegalovirus exposure and HLA in healthy donors. This CDR3 has 14 residues. The germline gives CDR1 MNHNS, CDR2 SASEGT. V gave up 2 bases and J gave up 5 bases, with 12 bases separating them. Whereas donors were nominally healthy upon sampling, unrecorded immune exposures were probable. 60 Vbeta and 13 Jbeta primers were used in PCR. Clones were read by immunoSEQ multiplex PCR, and TCRdb kept only the in-frame ones, dropping some. The sample records some 150,000 clones, over 60% being singletons. Sequenced: PBMCs. The chain carries TRBV6-1 and TRBJ1-1; D uncertain. This receptor was obtained from a female donor in good health and CMV-seronegative. CDR3 sequence reads: CASSEIGRGTEAFF. DNA of the CDR3: TGTGCCAGCAGTGAAATAGGGAGAGGAACTGAAGCTTTCTTT.